The clone carrying this T cell receptor beta chain was counted many times. This entry belongs to a study of spatial heterogeneity in lung cancer. Germline-derived CDR1 and CDR2 are SGHVS and FNYEAQ. Germline trimming cut 5 bases from V and 6 bases from J; bases unmatched to any gene: 12. The CDR3 loop spans 18 amino acids. TCRdb re-analysed the 5' RACE reads in MiXCR, keeping a single row per CDR3 protein. The repertoire holds over 95,000 distinct CDR3 sequences, 10% to 11% seen once, with roughly 26% in the top ten. Time point defined: blood at routine non-recurrence follow-up after resection. Tumor, nontumor lung or frozen PBMC supplied whole RNA that was sequenced unsorted.

The sample in question was PBMCs, obtained at follow-up. This clonotype was obtained from a female donor with early-stage non-small cell lung cancer. The gene calls are TRBV7-6 and TRBJ2-2, with TRBD2 identical over 13 bases. As DNA, the CDR3 is TGTGCCAGCAGCCTAGGACTAGCGGGAGCTCCGGGGCCCGGGGAGCTGTTTTTT. Protein sequence: CASSLGLAGAPGPGELFF.